Sequencing of this T cell receptor beta chain was carried out in a study of T cells after posttransplantation cyclophosphamide listed by TCRdb under 2016. General notes on the study: Using TRB sequencing, the study followed how the T cell repertoire rebuilt after myeloablative bone marrow transplantation with posttransplantation cyclophosphamide given as GVHD prophylaxis. Samples from some 33 PTCy-treated patients and 16 related bone marrow donors of those patients were subjected to antigen receptor sequencing. Blood from all 35 or so PTCy patients who had 1-year posttransplant specimens underwent TRB sequencing. In 3 patients, TRB sequencing was also performed on up to about 3 more blood samples taken 2 to 5.2 years after transplant, and in 4 patients, pretransplant blood was also TRB-sequenced. Because TRA and TRB clonality correlated tightly in eight or nine samples, later TCR analyses were limited to TRB. Public TRB sequences were searched against a database of over 3,000 sequences associated with responses to pathogens, tumor antigens, self-antigens and alloantigens. Broad study findings and their caveats: The TRB repertoires of T cells infiltrating skin or the GI tract showed only limited overlap with the TRB repertoires found in blood. Across over 40 patients, TRB clonality was highly associated with recipient CMV seropositivity and CMV reactivation, and PTCy diversity was similar to diversity in CNI/methotrexate controls. Donor-recipient similarity was low at 1-2 months but increased during the first year, and donor CD8+ memory clones often dominated later blood repertoires.

In light of the paper, this sample's treatment or condition label describes: high-dose cyclophosphamide on days +3 and +4 as single-agent GVHD prophylaxis. Patients in the PTCy group got busulfan and fludarabine conditioning, a marrow graft from a related or unrelated donor, and cyclophosphamide on days +3 and +4. The PTCy-treated patients were enrolled in a prospective multi-institutional clinical trial. Mononuclear cells from peripheral blood and bone marrow were separated by Ficoll-Hypaque density centrifugation and then cryopreserved. FACS on a FACSAria II was used to sort CD4+ and CD8+ T cells, including the naive and memory subsets. TRB sequencing was run on genomic DNA with either the immunoSEQ assay at survey resolution or the hsTCRB kit. In the paper's pipeline: The immunoSEQ software handled the initial read processing, while the LymphoSeq R package was used for the repertoire analyses. For each TRB dataset, clonality was calculated as 1 minus normalized Shannon entropy, and the Gini coefficient was computed as well. Phenotypes of unsorted samples were inferred by mapping TRB sequences from sorted subsets of the recipient or donor onto unsorted samples of the same recipient. This immuneACCESS table, as held by TCRdb, lists in-frame sequences with V and J called but not all clones. Of the missing ones, under half trace to an unresolved V gene in checked studies; the others have no known cause. V, J and clone size reflect that table, while D and trimming were determined from the DNA. The sample table lists tens of thousands of clones, 78% of them with a count of one. 7.5% to 10% of the sample is held by the ten biggest clonotypes.

As for this clone: This clone's antigen is unknown. Per-base qualities were not stored, and no clone one base away is much larger.

The sample in question was CD4+ T cells sorted from blood, obtained 1,700 to 2,000 days after a stem cell transplant with posttransplant cyclophosphamide. The sequence was collected from a female patient aged 40-50 years who received an allogeneic stem cell transplant from a related donor, was CMV-positive, and had no GVHD. Because of the transplant, the T cells may be the graft donor's rather than the patient's own.

At the DNA level, the sequence is TGTGCCACCAGCAGAGTGGGGCAGACTGAAGCTTTCTTT. Translated, it reads CATSRVGQTEAFF. The sequence joins TRBV15 to TRBJ1-1; the D gene is possibly TRBD1, with 5 bases matching. The trim is 1 base for V and 5 bases for J, with a gap of 8 bases between the germline ends. CDR1 and CDR2, per the germline V gene (reference sequence), are LNHNV and YYDKDF. The cysteine opens and the phenylalanine closes a CDR3 of 13 amino acids. The retained sequence is limited to the CDR3, 39 bases, with the frame set at the first base. Here the CDR3 is joined to the reference TRBV15 and TRBJ1-1 genes, and the full variable domain is: DAMVIQNPRYQVTQFGKPVTLSCSQTLNHNVMYWYQQKSSQAPKLLFHYYDKDFNNEADTPDNFQSRRPNTSFCFLDIRSPGLGDTAMYLCATSRVGQTEAFFGQGTRLTVV.